This T cell receptor beta chain stems from a study of T cells in Graves' hyperthyroidism and ophthalmopathy. This clonotype was detected only a few times. Antigen unknown. Regions amplified from RNA transcripts were the TCR beta CDR3 regions. The primer set for the first-round RT-PCR of the TCR CDR3 was HTBI. TCRdb re-called the multiplex PCR reads through MiXCR, storing one row per CDR3 protein. The sample records about 580,000 distinct CDR3 sequences, about 45% being singletons. General study findings and limits: Among clonotypes expanded in thyroid above 0.001, most were also found in blood.

This TCR was recovered from a woman in her late teens or twenties with Graves' hyperthyroidism. What was sequenced was peripheral blood or thyroid tissue (not recorded which).

The CDR3 sequence is CASSLISGNHGGYTF. CDR3 nucleotides: TGTGCCAGCAGTTTAATCTCAGGGAATCATGGTGGCTACACCTTC. This chain uses TRBV28 with TRBJ1-2, with a tentative D call TRBD1 (5 bases). This CDR3 has 15 residues. Germline V gene sequence: CDR1 MDHEN, CDR2 SYDVKM. V was pared by 2 bases and J by 7 bases, with 17 bases between.